Sequencing of this T cell receptor (beta chain) was carried out in a study of shared clonotypes between healthy human individuals. Selected positively for CCR7 and CD45RO-negative, naive CD8 cells excluded terminally differentiated effector memory CD45RA+ cells. The CDR3 is made up of 18 amino acids. V was shortened by 2 bases and J by 2 bases, with 19 bases between the two germline ends. The germline V gene encodes CDR1 SGHRS and CDR2 YFSETQ. For this clone: Its antigen is unidentified.

Some clones are missing from TCRdb's copy, which holds only in-frame ones; the method was immunoSEQ multiplex PCR. The sample lists hundreds of thousands of clones, around 96% seen once, with about 0.25% in the top ten. The study, taken as a whole, reports: Sorted-subset samples were not fully sequenced, rarefaction indicated.

The chain employs TRBV5-1 and TRBJ1-4, with no clear D. This clonotype was sampled from a man aged 30 to 39 in good health. The sequenced material came from naive CD8+ T cells sorted from blood. This chain's CDR3 is CASSLSEGTGGTNEKLFF. The DNA of the CDR3 is TGCGCCAGCAGCTTATCGGAAGGCACGGGAGGCACTAATGAAAAACTGTTTTTT.